What follows are 18 T cell receptor beta chains derived from one specimen sequenced in a study of T cells in Graves' hyperthyroidism and ophthalmopathy. Amplification yielded TCR beta CDR3 regions, with RNA transcripts as the source. When the TCR CDR3 underwent first-round RT-PCR, the HTBI primer set was used. TCRdb fed the multiplex PCR reads into MiXCR, producing one record per CDR3 protein. The sample includes approximately 480,000 distinct CDR3 sequences, more than 20% of them seen just once. Sequences were obtained from blood. These receptors all come from a man aged 18-30 years with Graves' hyperthyroidism.

The V and J genes are TRBV20-1 and TRBJ2-2, with D hard to call. There are 13 residues in the CDR3. V lost 7 bases and J lost 1, with 10 bases in between. CDR1 and CDR2 from the germline V gene are DFQATT and SNEGSKA (reference sequence). The CDR3 DNA reads as TGCAGTGTTCAACGGCAGAACACCGGGGAGCTGTTTTTT. It encodes CSVQRQNTGELFF.

This clonotype was seen a handful of times. V is TRBV2 and J is TRBJ1-1; a weak D match, TRBD1 (6 bases). The germline gives CDR1 SNHLY, CDR2 FYNNEI. CDR3 size: 15 residues. Deletions cut 3 bases from V and 4 bases from J, with 15 bases between. The CDR3 bases are TGTGCCAGCAGTGACGGGCCGACGGGGGCCACTGAAGCTTTCTTT. It encodes CASSDGPTGATEAFF.

There are many counts of this clonotype. The chain uses TRBV27 and TRBJ2-7; TRBD1 might be the D (6 bases). The V end lost 6 bases, the J end lost 5 bases, and 14 bases lay between the germline ends. The germline V gene encodes CDR1 MNHEY and CDR2 SMNVEV (reference sequence). The CDR3 is made up of 13 amino acids. The CDR3 region is CASRFQGSDEQYF. CDR3 coding DNA: TGTGCCAGCAGGTTTCAGGGGAGCGACGAGCAGTACTTC.

The J gene is TRBJ1-1, the V gene TRBV20-1, with D possibly being TRBD1 (5 bases). The ends were cut back, 6 bases at V and 6 bases at J, with 14 bases in the middle. From germline, CDR1 is DFQATT and CDR2 SNEGSKA (reference sequence). There are 12 residues in the CDR3. The CDR3: CSALRLGAEAFF. CDR3 coding DNA: TGCAGTGCCCTCCGTTTAGGGGCTGAAGCTTTCTTT.

Concerning this clonotype: One end of the junction varies from germline; a read error may be responsible. The V call is TRBV4-1, the J call TRBJ2-7, with 9 positions matching TRBD1. This CDR3 contains 15 residues. Germline values: CDR1 MGHRA, CDR2 YSYEKL. The CDR3 nucleotides are TGCGCCGGCAGCCGACCGGGACAGGGAACCTACGAGCAGTACTTC. It specifies CAGSRPGQGTYEQYF.

In this sample, this clonotype turned up many times. The rearrangement uses TRBV6-1 and TRBJ1-1; possible D gene TRBD1, 5 bases. Per the germline V gene, CDR1 is MNHNS and CDR2 is SASEGT. The CDR3 extends over 16 amino acids. V shed 6 bases and J shed 1 base, with 18 bases lying between them. CDR3 nucleotide sequence: TGTGCCAGCAGCTGGGACGGTGACATTCAGAACACTGAAGCTTTCTTT. Protein product: CASSWDGDIQNTEAFF.

The table lists this clonotype with many counts. One end of the junction varies from germline; a read error may be responsible. This chain joins TRBV6-8 and TRBJ1-2; D may be TRBD1 (6 bases). This CDR3 spans 12 amino acids. The germline V gene encodes CDR1 MNHGY and CDR2 SAAAGT. The CDR3 sequence is CASMPGAYGHTF. The CDR3 region has the DNA TGTGCCAGCATGCCGGGGGCCTATGGCCACACCTTC.

This clonotype was seen more than once but under ten times. This chain joins TRBV6-1 and TRBJ1-2, with TRBD1 matching 8 bases. Germline CDR1 is MNHNS and CDR2 is SASEGT. The CDR3 extends over 12 amino acids. V lost 6 bases and J lost 8; bases outside the gene matches: 5. CDR3 coding DNA: TGTGCCAGCAGCGAGACAGGGGAAGGCTACACCTTC. This sequence encodes CASSETGEGYTF.

This clonotype was detected a few times. The V gene is TRBV12-3 or TRBV12-4, the J gene TRBJ1-1; D gene ambiguous. This CDR3 spans 13 amino acids. The V end lost 7 bases, the J end lost 2 bases, and 11 bases lay between the germline ends. CDR3 nucleotide sequence: TGTGCCAGCAATACTTTTGTCAACACTGAAGCTTTCTTT. Protein: CASNTFVNTEAFF.

This clonotype was recorded many times. The chain has TRBV12-5 and TRBJ1-1; D not resolved. The germline CDR1 and CDR2 sequences are LGHNT and FRNRAP. The V end was cut by 3 bases, the J end by 0 bases, with 8 bases between. The CDR3 is 14 residues long. CDR3 coding DNA: TGTGCTAGTGGTTTCGCCATTTTGAACACTGAAGCTTTCTTT. The encoded protein is CASGFAILNTEAFF. The complete variable domain, with remaining parts taken from reference TRBV12-5 and TRBJ1-1, reads DARVTQTPRHKVTEMGQEVTMRCQPILGHNTVFWYRQTMMQGLELLAYFRNRAPLDDSGMPKDRFSAEMPDATLATLKIQPSEPRDSAVYFCASGFAILNTEAFFGQGTRLTVV.

This clonotype has only a few counts. CDR3 nucleotides: TGTGCCAGCAGCTCAATAGGGACGCCCCACGAGCAGTACTTC. Amino acids: CASSSIGTPHEQYF. The chain carries TRBV11-2 and TRBJ2-7; D may be TRBD1 or TRBD2 (5 bases each). The CDR3 has 14 amino acids. Germline V lookup: CDR1 SGHAT, CDR2 FQNNGV. The V end lost 4 bases, the J end lost 5 bases, and 15 bases lay between the germline ends.

CDR3 in amino acids: CASSVEAVNTEAFF. Written as DNA, the CDR3 is TGTGCCAGCAGCGTAGAGGCAGTAAACACTGAAGCTTTCTTT. This sequence joins TRBV9 and TRBJ1-1; D unresolved. The CDR3 covers 14 residues. CDR1 SGDLS and CDR2 YYNGEE come from the germline V gene. V was trimmed by 0 bases and J by 2 bases, leaving 8 bases between them.

The chain carries TRBV7-8 and TRBJ2-2, with D possibly TRBD1 on 6 matching bases. The length of the CDR3 is 15 residues. Germline assignment: CDR1 SGHVS and CDR2 FQNEAQ. Trimming stripped 2 bases from V and 4 bases from J, with 11 bases between. This CDR3 is CASSLMGAGTGELFF. DNA for the CDR3: TGTGCCAGCAGCTTAATGGGGGCAGGCACCGGGGAGCTGTTTTTT.

The V gene is TRBV19, the J gene TRBJ1-3, with D unresolved. Germline CDR1 reads LNHDA; CDR2 reads SQIVND (reference sequence). The ends were cut back, 10 bases at V and 0 bases at J, with 13 bases in the middle. The CDR3 spans 14 residues. In nucleotides, the CDR3 is TGTGCCACTCGCGGTGGGAGCTCTGGAAACACCATATATTTT. Translating gives CATRGGSSGNTIYF. Full variable domain (missing parts from reference TRBV19 and TRBJ1-3): DGGITQSPKYLFRKEGQNVTLSCEQNLNHDAMYWYRQDPGQGLRLIYYSQIVNDFQKGDIAEGYSVSREKKESFPLTVTSAQKNPTAFYLCATRGGSSGNTIYFGEGSWLTVV.

A note on this clonotype: The conserved final phenylalanine or tryptophan is absent from the CDR3, which likely points to a read error. No DNA is shown, since the ends of the CDR3 on it are uncertain; the CDR3 is the one TCRdb lists. The chain employs TRBV10-3 and TRBJ2-7; TRBD1, the D gene given by the table, was not confirmed from the DNA. Germline loops: CDR1 ENHRY, CDR2 SYGVKD. The CDR3 contains 12 residues when both ends are counted. The CDR3 loop reads CAIRGTGYEQCL.

The chain carries TRBV28 and TRBJ2-7; D is uncertain. Trimming pared 7 bases from V and 9 bases from J, leaving 10 bases between. This CDR3 contains 10 residues. The V gene's germline CDR1 is MDHEN and CDR2 SYDVKM. CDR3 coding DNA: TGTGCCAGCAATACGGACCCGCAGTACTTC. Translated, it gives CASNTDPQYF.

The sample holds many counts of this clonotype. The CDR3: CASSLSTSGETQYF. In nucleotides, the CDR3 is TGTGCCAGCAGTTTATCGACTAGCGGAGAGACCCAGTACTTC. V usage is TRBV27 and J usage is TRBJ2-5; 9 bases fit TRBD2. This CDR3 region has 14 residues. V trimming: 0 bases; J trimming: 4 bases; junction bases outside the gene matches: 0. CDR1 is MNHEY, CDR2 SMNVEV, per germline (reference sequence).

The chain has TRBV7-8 and TRBJ2-7, with 7 bases fitting TRBD1. The CDR3 runs 14 residues. CDR1 SGHVS and CDR2 FQNEAQ come from the germline V gene. The ends lost 8 bases at V and 5 bases at J; junction bases unmatched: 12. DNA for the CDR3: TGTGCCAGCCAGAAACAGGGGAACAGGGACGAGCAGTACTTC. This gives the protein CASQKQGNRDEQYF.